A selection of T cell receptor beta chains follows, all from one sample in a study of read filtering for tumor transcriptome and immune sequencing. MiXCR, applied by TCRdb to the reads, yields one record per CDR3 protein. The table records some 120,000 distinct CDR3 sequences, 10% to 15% of them present only once. The sequenced sample was a population of CD138-negative cells sorted from bone marrow. The receptors were sampled from a donor at least 40 years old with multiple myeloma. Each CDR3 is given with its conserved first and last residue. A D gene is named only where the DNA matches it firmly. Part of the rows lack a size; the others show once, few, many or a class for expanded clones.

>TRBV3-1|.|.|TRBJ2-1
CASSQPPRVEQFF
TGTGCCAGCAGCCAACCCCCCCGGGTCGAGCAGTTCTTC
>TRBV2|many|.|TRBJ2-1
CASRETYNEQFF
TGTGCCAGCAGAGAGACCTACAATGAGCAGTTCTTC
>TRBV12-3/TRBV12-4|many|.|TRBJ1-4
CASSLGGEKLFF
TGTGCCAGCAGTTTGGGCGGTGAAAAACTGTTTTTT
>TRBV2|many|.|TRBJ2-1
CASSDNEQFF
TGTGCCAGCAGTGACAATGAGCAGTTCTTC
>TRBV6-1|many|.|TRBJ2-7
CASSDLPSYEQYF
TGTGCCAGCAGTGACCTACCCTCCTACGAGCAGTACTTC
>TRBV5-1|few|TRBD1|TRBJ2-3
CASSTTGADTQYF
TGCGCCAGCAGCACTACAGGGGCGGATACGCAGTATTTT
>TRBV29-1|many|TRBD2|TRBJ2-1
CSVGVAGSSYNEQFF
TGCAGCGTTGGGGTAGCGGGAAGCTCCTACAATGAGCAGTTCTTC
>TRBV30|many|.|TRBJ2-7
CAWSGQTLYEQYF
TGTGCCTGGAGTGGCCAGACCCTCTACGAGCAGTACTTC
>TRBV30|many|TRBD2|TRBJ2-1
CARRLAGFYNEQFF
TGTGCCCGGAGACTAGCGGGATTCTACAATGAGCAGTTCTTC
>TRBV7-2|.|.|TRBJ2-1
CASSLVRGSYHEQFF
TGCGCCAGCAGCTTAGTTCGGGGCTCCTACCATGAGCAGTTCTTC
>TRBV20-1|few|.|TRBJ2-5
CSASLSGETQYF
TGCAGTGCTAGTCTCTCGGGAGAGACCCAGTACTTC
>TRBV11-2|many|.|TRBJ2-1
CASGFDSTAFLFF
TGTGCCAGCGGCTTCGATAGTACGGCTTTCTTGTTCTTC
>TRBV30|few|.|TRBJ2-7
CAWSNRVWDEQYF
TGTGCCTGGAGTAACAGGGTGTGGGACGAGCAGTACTTC
>TRBV19|.|.|TRBJ2-1
CASNIRGTFGEQFF
TGTGCCAGTAATATAAGAGGGACATTCGGTGAGCAGTTCTTC
>TRBV6-6|many|TRBD2|TRBJ2-1
CASSPSGRALNEQFF
TGTGCCAGCAGTCCTAGCGGGAGGGCCCTCAATGAGCAGTTCTTC
>TRBV19|few|.|TRBJ2-2
CATKILGPDTGELFF
TGTGCCACCAAGATCCTGGGGCCGGACACCGGGGAGCTGTTTTTT
>TRBV11-2|many|TRBD2|TRBJ2-1
CASRQTGLAYNEQFF
TGTGCCAGCAGGCAGACGGGACTAGCCTACAATGAGCAGTTCTTC
>TRBV5-5|many|TRBD1|TRBJ2-1
CASRDRENLDEQFF
TGTGCCAGCAGGGACAGGGAAAATTTGGATGAGCAGTTCTTC
>TRBV11-2|many|.|TRBJ1-1
CASSLEYSEAFF
TGTGCCAGCAGCTTAGAATACTCTGAAGCTTTCTTT
>TRBV7-9|many|.|TRBJ1-5
CASSLDQGWPYSNQPQHF
TGTGCCAGCAGCTTAGATCAGGGGTGGCCGTATAGCAATCAGCCCCAGCATTTT
>TRBV20-1|few|TRBD2|TRBJ2-2
CSARGEIAGGELFF
TGCAGTGCCCGTGGGGAAATAGCGGGAGGGGAGCTGTTTTTT
>TRBV20-1|many|.|TRBJ2-1
CSASLAGNEQFF
TGCAGTGCTAGTCTCGCTGGGAATGAGCAGTTCTTC
>TRBV11-2|many|.|TRBJ1-3
CASKPSGFSGNTIYF
TGTGCCAGCAAACCTTCGGGATTCTCTGGAAACACCATATATTTT
>TRBV7-8|.|.|TRBJ1-3
CASSLATATSGNTIYF
TGTGCCAGCAGCTTAGCGACGGCTACCTCTGGAAACACCATATATTTT
>TRBV5-6|many|.|TRBJ2-7
CASSRLGTSYEQYF
TGTGCCAGCAGTCGACTCGGGACATCCTACGAGCAGTACTTC
>TRBV20-1|.|.|TRBJ2-2
CSARVGGQGTGELFF
TGCAGTGCTAGAGTCGGGGGCCAGGGGACCGGGGAGCTGTTTTTT
>TRBV6-5|few|TRBD1|TRBJ1-1
CASSRDRLIGNTEAFF
TGTGCCAGCAGTCGGGACAGGCTTATCGGGAACACTGAAGCTTTCTTT
>TRBV29-1|many|.|TRBJ2-4
CSVASGAKNIQYF
TGCAGCGTTGCGAGCGGAGCAAAAAACATTCAGTACTTC
>TRBV29-1|many|.|TRBJ2-7
CSVRETHEQYF
TGCAGCGTCCGGGAAACCCACGAGCAGTACTTC
>TRBV29-1|many|TRBD1|TRBJ1-4
CSVVLLQTGTGGEKLFF
TGCAGCGTTGTTTTACTGCAAACCGGGACAGGTGGGGAAAAACTGTTTTTT
>TRBV7-9|many|.|TRBJ1-3
CASSPRNSGNTIYF
TGTGCCAGCAGCCCAAGGAATTCTGGAAACACCATATATTTT
>TRBV12-3/TRBV12-4|many|.|TRBJ1-5
CASSLAGSNQPQHF
TGTGCCAGCAGTTTGGCAGGGTCCAATCAGCCCCAGCATTTT
>TRBV6-5|few|TRBD2|TRBJ2-7
CASSVGTSGGPKAHF
TGTGCCAGCAGTGTCGGGACTAGCGGGGGACCGAAGGCCCACTTC
>TRBV5-1|many|.|TRBJ2-7
CASRRTVPYEQYF
TGCGCCAGCAGAAGGACGGTCCCCTACGAGCAGTACTTC
>TRBV4-1|many|.|TRBJ2-7
CASSQGPGVIGYEQYF
TGCGCCAGCAGCCAAGGGCCGGGTGTAATCGGCTACGAGCAGTACTTC
>TRBV7-8|few|TRBD1|TRBJ1-4
CASSLDGQGATNEKLFF
TGTGCCAGCAGCTTAGACGGGCAGGGGGCAACTAATGAAAAACTGTTTTTT
>TRBV7-2|many|.|TRBJ1-1
CASSPAQNTEAFF
TGTGCCAGCAGCCCGGCCCAGAACACTGAAGCTTTCTTT
>TRBV5-6|.|.|TRBJ2-7
CASSSVLLYEQYF
TGTGCCAGCAGCTCGGTCCTACTCTACGAGCAGTACTTC
>TRBV5-1|many|.|TRBJ2-5
CATSQGSRETQYF
TGCGCCACCAGCCAAGGCAGCAGAGAGACCCAGTACTTC
>TRBV20-1|.|TRBD2|TRBJ2-7
CSARAGTSGTYEQYF
TGCAGTGCTAGAGCCGGGACTAGCGGGACCTACGAGCAGTACTTC
>TRBV3-1|many|.|TRBJ2-5
CASSPPGSSQETQYF
TGTGCCAGCAGCCCCCCCGGGTCAAGCCAAGAGACCCAGTACTTC
>TRBV10-2|many|.|TRBJ2-5
CASAGRYQETQYF
TGCGCCTCCGCGGGGCGGTATCAAGAGACCCAGTACTTC
>TRBV20-1|many|TRBD2|TRBJ2-7
CSAGLAGPSEQYF
TGCAGTGCTGGACTAGCGGGCCCATCCGAGCAGTACTTC
>TRBV5-1|many|TRBD1|TRBJ1-1
CASSGTGGITEAFF
TGCGCCAGCAGTGGAACAGGGGGCATCACTGAAGCTTTCTTT
>TRBV27|.|.|TRBJ1-1
CASSTGQRKAFF
TGTGCCAGCAGTACCGGACAGAGGAAAGCTTTCTTT
>TRBV29-1|many|.|TRBJ1-1
CSVEEGTEAFF
TGCAGCGTTGAGGAGGGCACTGAAGCTTTCTTT
>TRBV6-5|many|.|TRBJ2-7
CASSYLAVGSYEQYF
TGTGCCAGCAGTTACTTAGCGGTCGGCTCCTACGAGCAGTACTTC
>TRBV7-2|.|.|TRBJ2-7
CASSLRLGWSYKQYF
TGTGCCAGCAGCCTGAGACTCGGATGGTCCTACAAGCAGTACTTC
>TRBV20-1|many|.|TRBJ1-4
CSARVPGQPNEKLFF
TGCAGTGCTAGGGTACCGGGACAACCTAATGAAAAACTGTTTTTT
>TRBV18|.|TRBD2|TRBJ2-1
CASSPWTSGNTNEQFF
TGTGCCAGCTCACCGTGGACTAGCGGGAATACAAATGAGCAGTTCTTC
>TRBV6-2/TRBV6-3|.|.|TRBJ2-1
CASSRGSYNEQFF
TGTGCCAGCAGTAGGGGCTCCTACAATGAGCAGTTCTTC
>TRBV28|many|.|TRBJ2-7
CASSLSPRTYEQYF
TGTGCCAGCAGTTTATCGCCTAGGACCTACGAGCAGTACTTC
>TRBV6-1|few|.|TRBJ2-3
CASLRPGGSDTQYF
TGTGCCAGCCTAAGGCCCGGCGGGTCAGATACGCAGTATTTT
>TRBV5-1|.|TRBD2|TRBJ2-5
CASSLGLAGGPRQETQYF
TGCGCCAGCAGCTTGGGACTAGCGGGGGGGCCCCGACAAGAGACCCAGTACTTC
>TRBV2|many|TRBD1|TRBJ2-7
CASSDLDRDEQYF
TGTGCCAGCAGTGACCTGGACAGGGACGAGCAGTACTTC